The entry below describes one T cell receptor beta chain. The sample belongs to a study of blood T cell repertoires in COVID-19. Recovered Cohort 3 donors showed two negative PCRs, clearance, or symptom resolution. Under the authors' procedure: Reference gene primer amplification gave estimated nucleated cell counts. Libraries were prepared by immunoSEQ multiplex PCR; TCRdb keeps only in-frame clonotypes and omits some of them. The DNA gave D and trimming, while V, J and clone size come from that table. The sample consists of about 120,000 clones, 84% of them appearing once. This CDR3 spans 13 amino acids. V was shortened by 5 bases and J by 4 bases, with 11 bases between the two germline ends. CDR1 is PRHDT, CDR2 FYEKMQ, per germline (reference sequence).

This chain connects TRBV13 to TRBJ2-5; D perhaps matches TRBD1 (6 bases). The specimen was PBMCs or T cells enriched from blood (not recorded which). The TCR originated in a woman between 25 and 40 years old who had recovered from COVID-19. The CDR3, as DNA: TGTGCCAGCAGCGCCAGGGGTGCAGAGACCCAGTACTTC. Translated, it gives CASSARGAETQYF.